This is a list of T cell receptor beta chains from one sample in a study of blood T cell repertoires in COVID-19. Generated by immunoSEQ multiplex PCR, the TCRdb table keeps only in-frame clones and is missing some. The sample carries 150,000 or so clones, 74% recorded once. The sequenced sample was peripheral blood. Source of these receptors: a woman at least 80 years old with acute or convalescent COVID-19. Both conserved end residues are part of each CDR3. The D gene is left open where the match is weak. Rows may omit the clone size; those that give it use once, few, many or a size class.

clone_size	d_call	v_call	j_call	cdr3_nt	cdr3_aa
.	.	TRBV28	TRBJ1-2	TGTGCCAGCAGACCAAAGCGCTATGGCTACACCTTC	CASRPKRYGYTF
.	.	TRBV5-1	TRBJ2-3	TGCGAAATAGGGGGGGTTTCGGGCACAGATACGCAGTATTTT	CEIGGVSGTDTQYF
.	TRBD1	TRBV11-2	TRBJ1-1	TGTGCCAGCAGCTCGCATACCGGGACAGAAAATGAAGCTTTCTTT	CASSSHTGTENEAFF
.	TRBD2	TRBV19	TRBJ2-3	TGTGCCAGTAGTACCTCGAAGACTAGCGGGAGGACAGATACGCAGTATTTT	CASSTSKTSGRTDTQYF
.	TRBD1	TRBV7-8	TRBJ2-3	TGTGCCAGCAGCAATCAGGGGGCGAGCACAGATACGCAGTATTTT	CASSNQGASTDTQYF
.	TRBD1	TRBV28	TRBJ2-2	TGTGCCAGCAGTTTAACGACAGGGACCACCGGGGAGCTGTTTTTT	CASSLTTGTTGELFF
.	.	TRBV19	TRBJ2-7	TGTGCCAGGAACAATTCACAGGGCTCCTACGAGCAGTACTTC	CARNNSQGSYEQYF
.	TRBD2	TRBV7-8	TRBJ2-1	TGTGCCAGCAGCATGCGACTAGCGGGCCCCGGGGCGGATGAGCAGTTCTTC	CASSMRLAGPGADEQFF
.	TRBD1	TRBV6-2/TRBV6-3	TRBJ2-3	TGTGCCAGCAGTTACCGGACAGGGGAAGCCGCAATACGGGATACGCAGTATTTT	CASSYRTGEAAIRDTQYF
.	.	TRBV7-2	TRBJ2-3	TGTGCCAGCAGCGTCGGACTTAACGCGGATACGCAGTATTTT	CASSVGLNADTQYF
few	TRBD2	TRBV6-1	TRBJ2-3	TGTGCCAGCAGTGCGGGGACTAGCGGGAGGCCCACAGATACGCAGTATTTT	CASSAGTSGRPTDTQYF
.	.	TRBV28	TRBJ2-7	TGTGCCAGCAGTTTAGATGGGGGGATAGTGGACTACGAGCAGTACTTC	CASSLDGGIVDYEQYF
once	TRBD2	TRBV27	TRBJ2-3	TGTGCCAGCAGCTATGGACTAGCAAGAGATACGCAGTATTTT	CASSYGLARDTQYF
.	.	TRBV27	TRBJ2-6	TGTGCCAGCAAAACCGGGACTCAAGTTACCCCTGGGGCCAACGTCCTGACTTTC	CASKTGTQVTPGANVLTF
.	TRBD2	TRBV5-1	TRBJ2-2	TGCGCCAGCAGCCGAGGGACTAGCGGGAGTGGGACCGGGGAGCTGTTTTTT	CASSRGTSGSGTGELFF
.	.	TRBV29-1	TRBJ2-7	TGCAGCGTTGAAATGCGATCACAGGGTTCCTACGAGCAGTACTTC	CSVEMRSQGSYEQYF
.	.	TRBV29-1	TRBJ2-7	TGCAGCGCTACAGAACACTACGAGCAGTACTTC	CSATEHYEQYF
.	TRBD1	TRBV18	TRBJ1-5	TGTGCCAGCTCAAAGTTTCCTACGGGGACAGGGAATAATCAGCCCCAGCATTTT	CASSKFPTGTGNNQPQHF
.	.	TRBV18	TRBJ1-2	TGTGCCAGCTCACCTGGACACCCTACCCATGGCTACACCTTC	CASSPGHPTHGYTF
.	.	TRBV7-9	TRBJ2-3	TGTGCCCCCCAACCATCGGGAGCAGATACGCAGTATTTT	CAPQPSGADTQYF
.	.	TRBV6-5	TRBJ1-4	TGTGCCAGCAGTTACTCGATGGCAGGGTATGAAAAACTGTTTTTT	CASSYSMAGYEKLFF
once	.	TRBV11-3	TRBJ2-1	TGTGCCAGCAGCCCGAGGTCGGGCAATGAGCAGTTCTTC	CASSPRSGNEQFF
.	TRBD1	TRBV4-3	TRBJ1-5	TGCGCCAGCAGCCAGAACCCGGTTATCGGTACAGGGGGCTTCCCCCAGCATTTT	CASSQNPVIGTGGFPQHF
few	.	TRBV2	TRBJ2-7	TGTGCCAGCATACCGGGAGATTCCTACGAGCAGTACTTC	CASIPGDSYEQYF
.	.	TRBV5-1	TRBJ2-1	TGCGCCAGCAGCTTGACGGAGTCCAATGAGCAGTTCTTC	CASSLTESNEQFF
.	TRBD1	TRBV24-1	TRBJ1-2	TGTGCCACCAGTGAGGAACAGGGGACGGGGTATGGCTACACCTTC	CATSEEQGTGYGYTF
few	.	TRBV27	TRBJ2-3	TGTGCCAGCAGTTTATCCATCACAGATACGCAGTATTTT	CASSLSITDTQYF
.	.	TRBV7-2	TRBJ1-6	TGTGCCAGCAGCTTAAAAACAAGCGGACTTAATTCACCCCTCCACTTT	CASSLKTSGLNSPLHF
.	TRBD1	TRBV7-9	TRBJ2-5	TGTGCCAGCAGCTTGCGAGGGGGCGAAGAGACCCAGTACTTC	CASSLRGGEETQYF
once	TRBD1	TRBV19	TRBJ1-2	TGTGCCAGTAGTATAGACATGACAGGGATCGGCTACACCTTC	CASSIDMTGIGYTF
.	.	TRBV29-1	TRBJ2-5	TGCAGCGTAGATTGGGGGGACCAAGAGACCCAGTACTTC	CSVDWGDQETQYF
.	TRBD1	TRBV7-2	TRBJ1-6	TGTGCCAGCAGCCTCCGGGGACAGGGGGATTCACCCCTCCACTTT	CASSLRGQGDSPLHF
.	TRBD1	TRBV6-6	TRBJ1-5	TGTGCCAGCAGTTACGACAGGGCCAGCAATCAGCCCCAGCATTTT	CASSYDRASNQPQHF
once	TRBD2	TRBV25-1	TRBJ2-3	TGTGCCAGCAGTGAATACAGCGGGATAGCAGATACGCAGTATTTT	CASSEYSGIADTQYF
.	.	TRBV27	TRBJ1-1	TGTGCCAGCAGGGGCGGACAGTACACTGAAGCTTTCTTT	CASRGGQYTEAFF
.	TRBD1	TRBV6-2/TRBV6-3	TRBJ1-2	TGTGCCAGCAGTTACTCGGGACAGGGGTCTGGCTACACCTTC	CASSYSGQGSGYTF
.	TRBD2	TRBV19	TRBJ2-7	TGTGCCAGTAGTCCAAACGGTCGGTCTAGCGGGAGCTACGAGCAGTACTTC	CASSPNGRSSGSYEQYF
.	.	TRBV6-5	TRBJ2-1	TGTGCCAGCACTAAACAGGGGGGGGAGCAGTTCTTC	CASTKQGGEQFF
.	.	TRBV10-3	TRBJ2-2	TGTGCCATCAGTGCTCTCAACACCGGGGAGCTGTTTTTT	CAISALNTGELFF
.	.	TRBV18	TRBJ2-5	TGTGCCAGCTCACCCTCGGGGGAGACCCAGTACTTC	CASSPSGETQYF
.	TRBD2	TRBV7-2	TRBJ2-7	TGTGCCAGCAGCCTCCCCCTCACTAGCGGGAGGGCCAAGGACGAGCAGTACTTC	CASSLPLTSGRAKDEQYF
once	.	TRBV6-5	TRBJ1-1	TGTGCCAGCAGTTACAGGGGGGGTGACACTGAAGCTTTCTTT	CASSYRGGDTEAFF
once	.	TRBV30	TRBJ1-2	TGTGCCTGGATGTCGGACACCTATGGCTACACCTTC	CAWMSDTYGYTF
few	.	TRBV10-2	TRBJ2-7	TGCGCCAGCAGTGAACAGGGCGAGAGCTCCTACGAGCAGTACTTC	CASSEQGESSYEQYF